This T cell receptor (beta chain) was recovered during a study of graft-versus-host responses after intestinal transplantation. This clone showed up just a few times. Intraepithelial and lamina propria lymphocytes were isolated from graft specimens. J was trimmed by 6 bases and V by 6 bases; bases with no gene match: 14. Looked up from germline, CDR1 is GTSNPN and CDR2 is SVGIG (reference sequence). The CDR3 covers 15 residues. The method was immunoSEQ multiplex PCR; TCRdb's version includes in-frame clones alone and lacks a portion of them. Of 7,500 to 8,500 clones listed, about 82% are singletons. This material consisted of ileum tissue, taken roughly 130 days after transplant. The source of this sequence is a human patient who received an intestinal transplant, so some T cells may come from the graft donor. The chain combines TRBV30 with TRBJ1-3; 7 bases agree with TRBD1. CDR3 DNA sequence: TGTGCCTGCCCAGGCACGACAGGGCTCCAAAACACCATATATTTT. Its protein product is CACPGTTGLQNTIYF.